These 18 T cell receptor beta chains were all obtained from the same sample, sequenced in a study of blood T cell repertoires in COVID-19. Libraries were prepared by immunoSEQ multiplex PCR; TCRdb keeps only in-frame clonotypes and omits some of them. Of about 100,000 clones listed, roughly 80% are singletons. The sample was peripheral blood. These receptors were taken from a man aged 60 to 75 with active or convalescent COVID-19.

The chain is built from TRBV23-1 and TRBJ1-4; TRBD1 matches 7 bases. TRBV23-1 is classed as an ORF, of uncertain function. The CDR3 runs to 16 residues. The V and J ends lost 3 bases and 7 bases, in that order; junction bases with no gene match: 11. In DNA, the CDR3 is TGCGCCAGCAGTCATTCTCCCGGGACAGCGGGTGAAAAACTGTTTTTT. Protein: CASSHSPGTAGEKLFF.

The chain has TRBV2 and TRBJ1-1, with D possibly being TRBD1 (5 bases). CDR1 and CDR2 (germline): SNHLY, FYNNEI. V lost 6 bases and J lost 0, with 20 bases in between. This CDR3 has 17 amino acids. The CDR3 bases are TGTGCCAGCAGAAGTGGGGGGAATCAGGCCCTGAACACTGAAGCTTTCTTT. Amino acid sequence: CASRSGGNQALNTEAFF. Full variable domain (outside the CDR3, taken from reference TRBV2 and TRBJ1-1): EPEVTQTPSHQVTQMGQEVILRCVPISNHLYFYWYRQILGQKVEFLVSFYNNEISEKSEIFDDQFSVERPDGSNFTLKIRSTKLEDSAMYFCASRSGGNQALNTEAFFGQGTRLTVV.

The rearrangement links TRBV11-2 to TRBJ1-5, with 9 bases identical to TRBD1. The CDR3 covers 15 residues. Germline assignment: CDR1 SGHAT and CDR2 FQNNGV. V lost 1 base and J lost 6; bases outside the gene matches: 4. CDR3 sequence reads: CASSLGGTGSQPQHF. The CDR3 DNA is TGTGCCAGCAGCTTAGGTGGGACAGGGTCTCAGCCCCAGCATTTT.

This chain uses TRBV27 with TRBJ1-1; 8 nucleotides line up with TRBD1. With V trimmed by 6 bases and J by 4 bases, 10 bases remained unmatched. Germline V lookup: CDR1 MNHEY, CDR2 SMNVEV (reference sequence). This CDR3 contains 15 residues. The CDR3 protein is CASRWTGTGSTEAFF. CDR3 nucleotides: TGTGCCAGCAGATGGACAGGGACGGGAAGCACTGAAGCTTTCTTT.

V and J are TRBV10-2 and TRBJ1-2; no clear D. The CDR3 covers 12 residues. The germline CDR1 and CDR2 sequences are WSHSY and SAAADI. Trimming left V 0 bases short and J 14 bases short, with 13 bases between. CDR3 nucleotides: TGCGCCAGCAGTGAGTCGGTATGGACGGGGACCTTC. Its translation: CASSESVWTGTF.

CDR3 nucleotides: TGTGCCAGCAGTGTCCACAGGGGTGTCTATGGCTACACCTTC. Residues: CASSVHRGVYGYTF. The chain combines TRBV28 with TRBJ1-2, with 7 bases lining up with TRBD1. Germline CDR1 and CDR2: MDHEN and SYDVKM. Unmatched junction bases numbered 7, after V lost 5 bases and J lost 4 bases. This CDR3 has 14 residues.

This clone was observed a single time. The chain employs TRBV5-1 and TRBJ2-3; a weak D match, TRBD2 (6 bases). Germline V gene lookup returns CDR1 SGHRS and CDR2 YFSETQ. The length of the CDR3 is 18 residues. The V end lost 0 bases, the J end lost 2 bases, and 19 bases lay between the germline ends. The CDR3 coding sequence is TGCGCCAGCAGCTTGGACCGGCTTAGCGGCCAACCCACAGATACGCAGTATTTT. Its protein product is CASSLDRLSGQPTDTQYF.

The rearrangement uses TRBV15 and TRBJ2-1; the match to TRBD2 covers 11 bases. Trimming removed 1 base from V and 7 bases from J; junction bases left unmatched: 6. This CDR3 comprises 16 residues. The germline CDR1 and CDR2 sequences are LNHNV and YYDKDF (reference sequence). CDR3 bases: TGTGCCACCAGCAGAGGTACTAGCGGGAGTTGGAATGAGCAGTTCTTC. Encoded protein: CATSRGTSGSWNEQFF.

This clone turned up a few times. The chain recombines TRBV6-5 with TRBJ1-1; the D gene is possibly TRBD1 (6 bases). This CDR3 has 12 amino acids. Germline lookup yields CDR1 MNHEY and CDR2 SVGAGI. Trimming shortened V by 7 bases and J by 4 bases, and 10 bases separated the two germline ends. The CDR3 here is CASKSRGTEAFF. DNA for the CDR3: TGTGCCAGCAAATCCAGGGGCACTGAAGCTTTCTTT.

The J gene is TRBJ2-7, the V gene TRBV18; TRBD2 is a possible D gene (6 bases). Germline CDR1 reads KGHSH; CDR2 reads LQKENI. The CDR3 has 16 residues. V gave up 3 bases and J gave up 4 bases, with 19 bases separating them. Written as DNA, the CDR3 is TGTGCCAGCTCACCGGGGCCGGGGGTCGGATTTTACGAGCAGTACGTC. This sequence encodes CASSPGPGVGFYEQYV.

The chain joins TRBV2 to TRBJ2-5, with 7 bases matching TRBD1. This CDR3 is built from 13 residues. J was trimmed by 4 bases and V by 6 bases; bases with no gene match: 5. Germline V gene sequence: CDR1 SNHLY, CDR2 FYNNEI. The CDR3 nucleotides are TGTGCCAGCAGGGAACAGGGGAGAGAGACCCAGTACTTC. Translated: CASREQGRETQYF.

This sequence joins TRBV5-1 and TRBJ2-2, with a weak D call TRBD1 (6 bases). The V and J ends lost 3 bases and 5 bases respectively, with 11 bases between them. Germline CDR1 and CDR2: SGHRS and YFSETQ. The CDR3 length is 14 residues. The CDR3 region has the DNA TGCGCCAGCAGCTCACAGGGAACTACCGGGGAGCTGTTTTTT. As protein: CASSSQGTTGELFF.

This clone was seen a few times. The CDR3 protein is CASRADRGSSPLHF. As DNA, the CDR3 is TGTGCCAGCAGGGCTGACAGGGGGAGTTCACCCCTCCACTTT. The chain recombines TRBV28 with TRBJ1-6; 9 bases match TRBD1. The CDR3 has 14 amino acids. J gave up 9 bases and V 6 bases, and 6 bases lay outside the gene matches. CDR1 and CDR2 from the germline V gene are MDHEN and SYDVKM.

The rearrangement joins TRBV3-1 (or the pseudogene TRBV3-2) to TRBJ2-7, with a possible D match to TRBD2 (6 bases). There are 16 residues in the CDR3. Trimming shortened V by 4 bases and J by 0 bases, and 16 bases separated the two germline ends. The germline CDR1 and CDR2 sequences are LGHDT and YNNKEL (reference sequence). CDR3 residues: CASSPDSGLASYEQYF. CDR3 DNA: TGTGCCAGCAGCCCCGATAGCGGACTGGCCTCCTACGAGCAGTACTTC.

The chain is built from TRBV12-3 or TRBV12-4 and TRBJ2-7; 7 bases line up with TRBD1. The CDR3 is 12 amino acids. The V gene end was trimmed by 6 bases and the J gene end by 8 bases; junction bases not matched to a gene: 7. The CDR3 loop reads CASRTGVAKQYF. CDR3 nucleotides: TGTGCCAGCAGAACAGGGGTTGCGAAGCAGTACTTC.

In this sample, this clone turned up once. The chain combines TRBV10-2 with TRBJ1-2; D not certain. Trimming took off 6 bases at V and 7 bases at J, with 15 bases between the two ends. The CDR3 has 13 amino acids. CDR1 WSHSY and CDR2 SAAADI come from the germline V gene. The CDR3 spells CASSQRREGGYTF. The CDR3 region has the DNA TGCGCCAGCAGCCAGCGGAGGGAAGGTGGCTACACCTTC.

The chain is built from TRBV30 and TRBJ1-4; tentatively, D is TRBD1 (5 bases). Germline V CDR1 and CDR2: GTSNPN, SVGIG (reference sequence). Between the trimmed V and J ends, which lost 0 bases and 10 bases, there was a span of 18 bases. This CDR3 contains 15 residues. CDR3 DNA: TGTGCCTGGAGTGTACAGGCCCTGACGGGGGGAAAACTGTTTTTT. This sequence encodes CAWSVQALTGGKLFF. Drawing the rest from reference TRBV30 and TRBJ1-4, the complete variable domain is SQTIHQWPATLVQPVGSPLSLECTVEGTSNPNLYWYRQAAGRGLQLLFYSVGIGQISSEVPQNLSASRPQDRQFILSSKKLLLSDSGFYLCAWSVQALTGGKLFFGSGTQLSVL.

The gene calls are TRBV5-1 and TRBJ1-4; D might be TRBD1 (5 bases). The CDR3 extends over 15 amino acids. Germline V CDR1 and CDR2: SGHRS, YFSETQ. V lost 0 bases and J lost 8, with 14 bases in between. CDR3 nucleotide sequence: TGCGCCAGCAGCTTGGCCGGAGGGGACGGGGAAAAACTGTTTTTT. It is translated as CASSLAGGDGEKLFF.